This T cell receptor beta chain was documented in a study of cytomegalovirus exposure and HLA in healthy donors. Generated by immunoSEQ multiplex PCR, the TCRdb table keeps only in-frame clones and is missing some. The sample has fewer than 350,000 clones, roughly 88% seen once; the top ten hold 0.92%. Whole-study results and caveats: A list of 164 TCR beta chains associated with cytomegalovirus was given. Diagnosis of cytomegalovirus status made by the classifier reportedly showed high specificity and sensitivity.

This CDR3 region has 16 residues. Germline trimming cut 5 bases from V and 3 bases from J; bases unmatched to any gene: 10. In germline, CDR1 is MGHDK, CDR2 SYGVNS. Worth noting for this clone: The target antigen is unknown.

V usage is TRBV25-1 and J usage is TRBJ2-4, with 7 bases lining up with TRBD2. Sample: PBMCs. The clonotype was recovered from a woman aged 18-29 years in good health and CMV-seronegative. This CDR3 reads CASSQASAGDKNIQYF. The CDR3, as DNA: TGTGCCAGCAGTCAGGCCTCGGCGGGGGACAAAAACATTCAGTACTTC.